These 7 T cell receptor beta chains were sequenced from one sample in a study of regulatory T cells in long-lasting Graves disease. The sample's time point: newly diagnosed GD, antithyroid drugs for less than 3 months. There was RNA extracted from PBMCs, and the TCR library was made from it. Libraries of TCR beta came from iRepertoire HTBI primers plus Arm-PCR of CDR3 regions. One entry per CDR3 protein, called by TCRdb with MiXCR from the multiplex PCR reads. This table holds 550,000 or so distinct CDR3 sequences, approximately 12% found once. The sample was also reused in another study, on T cells in Graves' hyperthyroidism and ophthalmopathy.

Source: peripheral blood mononuclear cells (PBMCs), taken at new diagnosis, from a patient treated with antithyroid drugs. Receptor source: a woman aged 25 to 39 with Graves disease.

This clonotype was recorded at least ten times. The rearrangement joins TRBV6-1 to TRBJ1-4, with D hard to call. The ends were cut back, 7 bases at V and 3 bases at J, with 3 bases in the middle. The CDR3 runs 11 residues. CDR1 and CDR2 (germline): MNHNS, SASEGT. The CDR3 loop reads CASTSNEKLFF. In DNA form, the CDR3 reads TGTGCCAGCACATCTAATGAAAAACTGTTTTTT.

In this sample, this clonotype turned up a few times. This chain links TRBV6-1 with TRBJ2-3, with 8 bases matching TRBD1. The length of the CDR3 is 15 residues. V shed 4 bases and J 1 base; nucleotides not matched to a gene: 4. Germline V gene sequence: CDR1 MNHNS, CDR2 SASEGT. The CDR3 coding sequence is TGTGCCAGCAGTGCACAGGGGGGAGGCACAGATACGCAGTATTTT. This encodes CASSAQGGGTDTQYF.

This clonotype was counted many times. V usage is TRBV3-1 and J usage is TRBJ2-1; no clear D gene. The CDR3 contains 12 residues. V lost 1 base to trimming and J lost 8 bases, with 6 bases between them. Germline V gene sequence: CDR1 LGHDT, CDR2 YNNKEL (reference sequence). CDR3 amino acids: CASSQVNYEQFF. CDR3 DNA: TGTGCCAGCAGCCAAGTCAATTATGAGCAGTTCTTC.

This clonotype was seen ten or more times. V usage is TRBV6-5 and J usage is TRBJ2-2; the D is unclear. The germline gives CDR1 MNHEY, CDR2 SVGAGI. This CDR3 contains 16 residues. Trimming shortened V by 0 bases and J by 3 bases, and 11 bases separated the two germline ends. The CDR3 spells CASSYSRAIYTGELFF. As DNA, the CDR3 is TGTGCCAGCAGTTACTCGCGCGCGATCTACACCGGGGAGCTGTTTTTT.

The gene calls are TRBV20-1 and TRBJ2-5, with TRBD2 identical over 10 bases. Germline V gene data show CDR1 as DFQATT and CDR2 as SNEGSKA (reference sequence). The CDR3 covers 17 residues. V lost 3 bases and J lost 5; bases outside the gene matches: 15. The CDR3 sequence is CSASPPASGGTYETQYF. CDR3 DNA: TGCAGTGCTAGCCCTCCCGCTAGCGGGGGTACCTACGAGACCCAGTACTTC.

This clonotype was recorded many times. The J gene is TRBJ1-3, the V gene TRBV7-2, with D maybe TRBD1 (6 bases). Looked up from germline, CDR1 is SGHTA and CDR2 is FQGNSA. CDR3 length: 14 residues. V lost 5 bases and J 4 bases, leaving 12 bases between the germline ends. CDR3 in amino acids: CASSPGASGNTIYF. CDR3 coding DNA: TGTGCCAGCAGCCCGGGGGCGTCGGGAAACACCATATATTTT.

The rearrangement links TRBV5-1 to TRBJ2-5, with 15 bases fitting TRBD2. This CDR3 is built from 19 residues. In germline, CDR1 is SGHRS, CDR2 YFSETQ. The trim removed 4 bases at V and 4 bases at J, leaving 14 bases unmatched. The CDR3 region has the DNA TGCGCCAGCAGCCCCGGACTAGCGGGAGGGCGCGGTTTAGGAGAGACCCAGTACTTC. Translation: CASSPGLAGGRGLGETQYF.